This is a list of T cell receptor beta chains from one sample in a study of cytomegalovirus exposure and HLA in healthy donors. Measured with immunoSEQ multiplex PCR; TCRdb has only the in-frame clones, and not every one. The data contain over 200,000 clones, more than 75% of them seen just once; the ten biggest clones take up approximately 3.9%. Sample: PBMCs. The receptors stem from a male donor in good health and CMV-seronegative. CDR3s include the opening cysteine and the closing phenylalanine or tryptophan. The order of the fields is V gene, J gene, clone size, CDR3 protein. Rows may omit the clone size; those that give it use once, few, many or a size class.

TRBV15	TRBJ1-1	NA	CATSIPSGNTEAFF
TRBV5-1	TRBJ1-1	NA	CASSFMGRVQNTEAFF
TRBV19	TRBJ2-2	NA	CASSIKTETGELFF
TRBV4-1	TRBJ2-2	NA	CASSQVPGGSPNTGELFF
TRBV7-9	TRBJ2-7	NA	CASSFKDTAYEQYF
TRBV28	TRBJ2-1	NA	CASTLAGLNEQFF
TRBV19	TRBJ2-2	NA	CASSSFTGGELFF
TRBV19	TRBJ1-5	few	CASSIDDRAGGYQPQHF
TRBV18	TRBJ2-3	NA	CASSPVTGSTDTQYF
TRBV27	TRBJ2-1	NA	CASSFRRTYNEQFF
TRBV7-9	TRBJ1-2	NA	CASSLPVNYGYTF
TRBV29-1	TRBJ2-3	NA	CSARQTSGTDTQYF
TRBV28	TRBJ2-7	NA	CASRRTDRYEQYF
TRBV5-4	TRBJ2-1	NA	CASSLETSHNEQFF
TRBV6-5	TRBJ2-5	NA	CASSYNGLRMETQYF
TRBV25-1	TRBJ2-3	NA	CASSLNWGTDAQYF
TRBV4-3	TRBJ2-3	NA	CASSQEHYRTDTQYF
TRBV18	TRBJ2-7	NA	CASSPPGLAGPYEQYF
TRBV7-9	TRBJ1-1	NA	CASSPPDRTNTEAFF
TRBV5-5	TRBJ1-1	NA	CASSRGQCGTEAFF
TRBV7-2	TRBJ2-5	once	CASSLVVSGSSETQYF
TRBV11-2	TRBJ2-1	NA	CASRGGDLYNEQFF
TRBV5-1	TRBJ2-7	NA	CASIDSNYEQYF
TRBV27	TRBJ2-7	NA	CASSPSLAGGLYEQYF
TRBV6-5	TRBJ2-1	NA	CASSSSGLDPYNEQFF
TRBV7-9	TRBJ1-1	NA	CSSSLSGRGRATEAFF
TRBV14	TRBJ1-4	NA	CASSQARTVEKLFF
TRBV19	TRBJ2-6	NA	CASSSGGAAGANVLTF
TRBV13	TRBJ2-5	NA	CASSPRTGGQETQYF
TRBV19	TRBJ2-3	once	CASSTGLAGVDTQYF
TRBV7-9	TRBJ2-5	once	CASSWTTGGSGRETQYF
TRBV6-5	TRBJ2-2	NA	CASVTLAGGTGELFF
TRBV6-1	TRBJ1-1	NA	CASSEKKDRLNTEAFF
TRBV7-3	TRBJ2-2	NA	CASSFTGTGNTGELFF
TRBV28	TRBJ2-1	many	CATRQDRSYNEQFF
TRBV28	TRBJ1-5	NA	CASTGVNQPQHF
TRBV7-3	TRBJ2-7	NA	CASSLLDRAHEQYF
TRBV7-3	TRBJ1-2	NA	CASSLTKQPGGYTF
TRBV7-6	TRBJ2-1	NA	CASSQGIEQFF
TRBV10-3	TRBJ1-2	NA	CAISLGAYYGYTF
TRBV25-1	TRBJ1-6	NA	CASSRTLQGSPLHF
TRBV11-1	TRBJ1-2	NA	CASSLSDGTFYGYTF
TRBV6-5	TRBJ2-5	NA	CASFDRQETQYF